This T cell receptor (beta chain) appears in the sequencing data of a study of blood T cell repertoires in COVID-19. Turning to the study itself: T cells, B-cell-depleted T cells, or PBMCs provided the cDNA or gDNA that served as material.

Sequencing used immunoSEQ multiplex PCR; TCRdb keeps in-frame clones, though not all of them. The table lists roughly 64,000 clones, about 75% of them singletons. CDR3 length: 15 residues. Germline assignment: CDR1 LNHDA and CDR2 SQIVND (reference sequence). V lost 5 bases and J lost 9; bases outside the gene matches: 8. The TCR comes from a woman in her sixties who had been exposed to COVID-19. The chain joins TRBV19 to TRBJ2-1; 12 positions match TRBD2. Material for sequencing was PBMCs or T cells enriched from blood (not recorded which). CDR3 sequence: CASSPTSGRTGEQFF. Written as DNA, the CDR3 is TGTGCCAGTAGTCCTACTAGCGGGAGGACGGGTGAGCAGTTCTTC.